The rows below give T cell receptor beta chains drawn from one sample of a study. TCRdb reprocessed the 5' RACE reads with MiXCR, giving one entry per CDR3 protein. Seen here are fewer than 13,000 distinct CDR3 sequences, over 15% observed once, and the top ten hold 3.5% to 4%. Sequenced input: Tregs sorted from a lymph node. These receptors originate from a female donor with breast cancer. Each CDR3 is given with its conserved first and last residue. A D gene is named only where the DNA matches it firmly. Clone sizes are given selectively: once, few, many, or a class where the clone is expanded.

D gene	V gene	clone size	J gene	CDR3 DNA	CDR3 protein
.	TRBV2	.	TRBJ2-3	TGTGCCAGCATCCGGCAGGCTAGCACAGATACGCAGTATTTT	CASIRQASTDTQYF
TRBD1	TRBV5-1	many	TRBJ2-7	TGCGCCAGCAGCTTGGAAGGACAGGGGGCGTACGAGCAGTACTTC	CASSLEGQGAYEQYF
TRBD2	TRBV5-4	few	TRBJ2-3	TGTGCCAGCAGCTGGGCTAGCGGGATCACAGATACGCAGTATTTT	CASSWASGITDTQYF
.	TRBV12-3/TRBV12-4	many	TRBJ2-7	TGTGCCAGCTCCCCTGACATCCACTACGAGCAGTACTTC	CASSPDIHYEQYF
.	TRBV5-1	many	TRBJ2-1	TGCGCCAGCAGCTTGGCCGTGGGGGGCAATGAGCAGTTCTTC	CASSLAVGGNEQFF
TRBD1	TRBV5-1	medium-sized	TRBJ2-7	TGCGCCAGCAGCCCGAGACTAACCGGGACAGGGGGCTACGAGCAGTACTTC	CASSPRLTGTGGYEQYF
.	TRBV12-3/TRBV12-4	many	TRBJ2-2	TGTGCCAGCATCGCGGGCGGCTTCCTTTCCGGGGAGCTGTTTTTT	CASIAGGFLSGELFF
TRBD2	TRBV10-3	.	TRBJ2-3	TGTGCCATCAGCCCTGGCACTAGCGGGAGGTCACCAGATACGCAGTATTTT	CAISPGTSGRSPDTQYF
TRBD1	TRBV10-3	.	TRBJ1-1	TGTACCATCAGTGACCCGATTCCTGGGACAGAAGAAGCTTTCTTT	CTISDPIPGTEEAFF
.	TRBV7-9	many	TRBJ1-1	TGTGCCAGCAGCTTCCAAGGACAGCCTAACACTGAAGCTTTCTTT	CASSFQGQPNTEAFF
.	TRBV12-3/TRBV12-4	many	TRBJ1-1	TGTGCCAGCAGTTTAGCGTCCAACGCAGTAAACACTGAAGCTTTCTTT	CASSLASNAVNTEAFF
TRBD2	TRBV20-1	medium-sized	TRBJ2-5	TGCAGTGTTTTTTCGGGGGGTGGAGAGACCCAGTACTTC	CSVFSGGGETQYF
.	TRBV20-1	many	TRBJ2-1	TGCAGTGCGTGGGGTCGGGGAGCGTCCTACAATGAGCAGTTCTTC	CSAWGRGASYNEQFF
.	TRBV28	many	TRBJ2-5	TGTGCCAGCGGCAAAGGGGGAGGGGAGACCCAGTACTTC	CASGKGGGETQYF
.	TRBV9	medium-sized	TRBJ2-1	TGTGCCAGCGGACAGATGTCCTACAATGAGCAGTTCTTC	CASGQMSYNEQFF
.	TRBV7-2	medium-sized	TRBJ2-5	TGTGCCAGCACCCTCCGGACAGCTCAAGAGACCCAGTACTTC	CASTLRTAQETQYF
.	TRBV5-1	medium-sized	TRBJ1-1	TGCGCCAGCAGCTTGGGGACTCTAAGGGGGATGAACACTGAAGCTTTCTTT	CASSLGTLRGMNTEAFF
.	TRBV6-1	.	TRBJ2-4	TGTGCCAGCAGTGAAAAGACTATTCAGTACTTC	CASSEKTIQYF
.	TRBV7-9	medium-sized	TRBJ2-3	TGTGCCAGCAGCGACGCGACACCAGGAAGCACAGATACGCAGTATTTT	CASSDATPGSTDTQYF
TRBD1	TRBV19	many	TRBJ1-6	TGTGCCGCCCGGGACAGGGAGATTTCACCCCTCCACTTT	CAARDREISPLHF
.	TRBV20-1	many	TRBJ1-1	TGCAGTGCTAGACCGAGAGTGTCTGAAGCTTTCTTT	CSARPRVSEAFF
.	TRBV5-1	medium-sized	TRBJ1-1	TGCGCCAGCCGCTCCGAGGGGCCGGAAGCTTTCTTT	CASRSEGPEAFF
.	TRBV28	.	TRBJ1-2	TGTGCCAGCAGTTTACATCACCTGGAAGGCTACACCTTC	CASSLHHLEGYTF
TRBD2	TRBV24-1	many	TRBJ2-7	TGTGCCACCAGTGATTCGGCGACTAGCGGTTACTTGTACGAGCAGTACTTC	CATSDSATSGYLYEQYF
TRBD1	TRBV5-6	many	TRBJ2-1	TGTGCCAGCAGCTCCGGGACAGGGAACAATGAGCAGTTCTTC	CASSSGTGNNEQFF
.	TRBV2	many	TRBJ2-6	TGTGCCAGCAGTGAACAGCACTCTGGGGCCAACGTCCTGACTTTC	CASSEQHSGANVLTF
.	TRBV5-5	many	TRBJ2-5	TGTGCCAGCACCCCCCGGCTAGAACAAGAGACCCAGTACTTC	CASTPRLEQETQYF
.	TRBV6-2/TRBV6-3	many	TRBJ1-2	TGTGCCAGCAGACCGTCGGACGGATATGGCTACACCTTC	CASRPSDGYGYTF
TRBD1	TRBV7-8	.	TRBJ2-2	TGTGCCGGCAGCCAGGGACAGGGGAAGTCGAGGGCCGGGGAGCTGCTTTTT	CAGSQGQGKSRAGELLF
.	TRBV5-1	many	TRBJ2-2	TGCGCCAGCAGCCAGAACACCGGGGAGCTGTTTTTT	CASSQNTGELFF
.	TRBV28	many	TRBJ1-1	TGTGCCAGCAGTTTAGTGGGGGCGGCTGAAGCTTTCTTT	CASSLVGAAEAFF
.	TRBV6-2/TRBV6-3	many	TRBJ2-1	TGTGCCAGCAGCATATACGGGACTCCGGAACTCAATGAGCAGTTCTTC	CASSIYGTPELNEQFF
.	TRBV4-2	medium-sized	TRBJ1-4	TGTGCCAGCAGCCTTGGAGCAACTAATGAAAAACTGTTTTTT	CASSLGATNEKLFF
.	TRBV14	few	TRBJ1-6	TGTGCCAGCAGCCAAGATCTCTCCCAGGGGTCACCCCACCACTTT	CASSQDLSQGSPHHF
.	TRBV6-5	.	TRBJ1-2	TGTGCCAGCAGTTACGGTGTGACTAACTATGGCTACACCTTC	CASSYGVTNYGYTF
.	TRBV7-2	many	TRBJ2-7	TGTGCCAGCAGCTTAGTCGGGGACGCGGGTTCCTACGAGCAGTACTTC	CASSLVGDAGSYEQYF
TRBD2	TRBV4-1	.	TRBJ2-3	TGCGCCAGCAGCCAAGACCGCGCTAGCGGACGCACAGATACGCAGTATTTT	CASSQDRASGRTDTQYF
.	TRBV7-2	medium-sized	TRBJ1-6	TGTGCCAGCAGCGGGCGGACGGTGGGGTCCCTCCACTTT	CASSGRTVGSLHF
.	TRBV7-3	medium-sized	TRBJ2-3	TGTGCCAGCTACGGCTCCAACCCGCAGTATTTT	CASYGSNPQYF
TRBD2	TRBV6-1	.	TRBJ2-1	TGTGCCATCGCAGGACTAGTCTACAATGAGCAGTTCTTC	CAIAGLVYNEQFF
.	TRBV7-9	many	TRBJ1-1	TGTGCCAGCAGCCCGACAGCGAGAAAAAGGGCGAAGCCATCCTCGAACACTGAAGCTTTCTTT	CASSPTARKRAKPSSNTEAFF
.	TRBV21-1	medium-sized	TRBJ2-2	TGTGCCAGCAGCAAAGCCTGGGACAGAAGAGCCGGGGAGCTGTTTTTT	CASSKAWDRRAGELFF
.	TRBV5-1	many	TRBJ2-2	TGCGCCAGCAGCAGGACAGATAACACCGGGGAGCTGTTTTTT	CASSRTDNTGELFF
.	TRBV20-1	.	TRBJ1-5	TGCAGTGCTAGCAAGCAGGGACGACTCGGACAGCCCCAGCATTTT	CSASKQGRLGQPQHF
.	TRBV28	few	TRBJ2-4	TGTGCCAGCAGTTTTGATGCGTCGGGGTTAGCCAAAAACATTCAGTACTTC	CASSFDASGLAKNIQYF
.	TRBV28	medium-sized	TRBJ1-3	TGTGCCAGCAGTTTTGAAGTATTGGGGGCCTCTGGAAACACCATATATTTT	CASSFEVLGASGNTIYF
.	TRBV7-2	medium-sized	TRBJ1-2	TGTGCCAGCAGCTTAGACATGTATGGCTACACCTTC	CASSLDMYGYTF
TRBD1	TRBV19	.	TRBJ1-3	TGTGTCAGTAGTACTCGGACAGGCTCTGGAAACACCATATATTTT	CVSSTRTGSGNTIYF
.	TRBV5-1	.	TRBJ2-7	TGCGCCAGCAGCCCCCTTATGACGGATAAGCAGTACTTC	CASSPLMTDKQYF
TRBD2	TRBV19	.	TRBJ2-5	TGTGCCAGTAGTAGGGCTAGCGGACAAGAGACCCAGTACTTC	CASSRASGQETQYF
.	TRBV27	many	TRBJ1-1	TGTGCCAGCAGAGCGGGCTTGGAAGCTTTCTTT	CASRAGLEAFF
.	TRBV6-5	.	TRBJ1-4	TGTGCCAGCAGTTACGGGGGGGCGACTAATGAAAAACTGTTTTTT	CASSYGGATNEKLFF
.	TRBV7-9	medium-sized	TRBJ2-7	TGTGCCATCGGGACATTTTCCTACGAGCAGTACTTC	CAIGTFSYEQYF
.	TRBV27	many	TRBJ2-3	TGTGCCAGCAGCGAGCGGGCGGACAACACAGATACGCAGTATTTT	CASSERADNTDTQYF
.	TRBV12-3/TRBV12-4	many	TRBJ1-3	TGTGCCAGCACACCGGGGCCGAGGGTCACCATATATTTT	CASTPGPRVTIYF